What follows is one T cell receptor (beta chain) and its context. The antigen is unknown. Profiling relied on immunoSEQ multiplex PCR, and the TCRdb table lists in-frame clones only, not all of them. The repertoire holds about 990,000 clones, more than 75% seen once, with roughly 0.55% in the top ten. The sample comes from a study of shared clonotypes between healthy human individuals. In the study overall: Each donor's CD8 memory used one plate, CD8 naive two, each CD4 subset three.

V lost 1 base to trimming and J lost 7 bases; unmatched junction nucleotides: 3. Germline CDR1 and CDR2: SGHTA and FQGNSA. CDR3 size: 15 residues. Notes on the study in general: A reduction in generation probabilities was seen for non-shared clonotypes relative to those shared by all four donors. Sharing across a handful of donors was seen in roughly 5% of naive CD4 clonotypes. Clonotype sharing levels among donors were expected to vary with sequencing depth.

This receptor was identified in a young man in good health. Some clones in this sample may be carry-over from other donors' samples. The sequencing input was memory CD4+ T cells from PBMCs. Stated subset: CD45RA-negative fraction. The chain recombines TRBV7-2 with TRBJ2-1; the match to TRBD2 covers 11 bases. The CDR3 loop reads CASSLVTSGRNEQFF. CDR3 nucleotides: TGTGCCAGCAGCTTAGTAACTAGCGGGAGAAATGAGCAGTTCTTC.